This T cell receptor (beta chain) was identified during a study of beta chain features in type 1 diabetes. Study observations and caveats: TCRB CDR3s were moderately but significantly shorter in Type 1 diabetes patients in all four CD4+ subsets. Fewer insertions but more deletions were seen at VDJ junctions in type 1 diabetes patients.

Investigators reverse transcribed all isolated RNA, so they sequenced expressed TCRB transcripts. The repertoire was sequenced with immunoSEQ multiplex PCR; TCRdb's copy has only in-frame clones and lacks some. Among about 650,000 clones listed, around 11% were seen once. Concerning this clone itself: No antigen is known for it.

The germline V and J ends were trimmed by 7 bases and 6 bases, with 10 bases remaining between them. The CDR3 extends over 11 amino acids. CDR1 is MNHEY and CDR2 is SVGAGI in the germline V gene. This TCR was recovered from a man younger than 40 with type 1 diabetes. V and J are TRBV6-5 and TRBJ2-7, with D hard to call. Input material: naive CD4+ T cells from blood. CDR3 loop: CASKKDREQYF. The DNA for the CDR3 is TGTGCCAGCAAGAAGGACCGCGAGCAGTACTTC.